These 3 T cell receptor beta chains were all obtained from the same sample, sequenced in a study of early T cells in non-severe SARS-CoV-2 infection. TCRdb re-called the 5' RACE reads through MiXCR, storing one row per CDR3 protein. The table has tens of thousands of distinct CDR3 sequences, around an eighth seen once. The source material was whole blood. These TCRs come from an adult who was a healthcare worker with PCR-confirmed SARS-CoV-2 infection or an uninfected control (not recorded which).

In this sample, this clonotype turned up many times. This chain links TRBV6-6 with TRBJ1-1, with 8 bases fitting TRBD1. The germline V gene has CDR1 MNHNY and CDR2 SVGAGI (reference sequence). Trimming took 0 bases from V and 5 from J; bases not matched to a gene: 5. This CDR3 is 15 amino acids long. For the CDR3, the DNA is TGTGCCAGCAGTTACTCGCAGGGGGCGCAGACTGAAGCTTTCTTT. Protein product: CASSYSQGAQTEAFF.

This clonotype has at least ten counts. The J gene is TRBJ1-2, the V gene TRBV13; 7 bases align to TRBD1. V lost 0 bases, J lost 3 bases, and 1 base stayed unmatched. This CDR3 contains 14 residues. Per germline, CDR1 PRHDT and CDR2 FYEKMQ (reference sequence). The CDR3 spells CASSLGQGDYGYTF. CDR3 bases: TGTGCCAGCAGCTTAGGTCAGGGGGACTATGGCTACACCTTC.

The chain has TRBV20-1 and TRBJ2-1; 9 bases are a match to TRBD2. The CDR3 is 15 amino acids. V lost 2 bases to trimming and J lost 8 bases; unmatched junction nucleotides: 10. Per germline, CDR1 DFQATT and CDR2 SNEGSKA (reference sequence). CDR3 region: CSARTLGGRADEQFF. CDR3 DNA sequence: TGCAGTGCTAGAACCCTTGGCGGGAGGGCCGATGAGCAGTTCTTC.